These 28 T cell receptor beta chains originate from one sample sequenced in a study of identical twins. TCRdb fed the 5' RACE reads into MiXCR, producing one record per CDR3 protein. The sample consists of about 530,000 distinct CDR3 sequences, roughly 15% of them appearing once. This same sample was also part of a study on yellow fever vaccine responses in identical twins.

The sequenced material came from CD4+ T cells sorted from blood. The origin of the receptors is a woman between 18 and 29 years old in good health.

The sample holds a few counts of this clonotype. V gene TRBV10-3 combines with J gene TRBJ1-5; D may be TRBD1 (5 bases). The germline V and J ends were trimmed by 5 bases and 6 bases, with 17 bases remaining between them. Per germline, CDR1 ENHRY and CDR2 SYGVKD. This CDR3 is built from 15 residues. The CDR3 spells CAISNGAGGGQPQHF. The DNA of the CDR3 is TGTGCCATCAGTAACGGGGCAGGCGGTGGTCAGCCCCAGCATTTT.

This clonotype was seen a few times. The V gene is TRBV29-1, the J gene TRBJ1-4; D possibly corresponds to TRBD1 (6 bases). Trimming took 6 bases from V and 8 from J, leaving 10 bases between them. Germline lookup yields CDR1 SQVTM and CDR2 ANQGSEA. The CDR3 is 11 residues long. The CDR3 DNA sequence: TGCAGCGTGGGGGCGGGAGAAAAACTGTTTTTT. Protein sequence: CSVGAGEKLFF.

This rearrangement joins TRBV24-1 to TRBJ2-7; 9 nucleotides line up with TRBD2. The CDR3 runs 16 residues. Germline V gives CDR1 KGHDR, CDR2 SFDVKD. Trimming removed 3 bases from V and 6 bases from J; junction bases left unmatched: 11. The CDR3, as DNA: TGTGCCACCAGTGATCCTTCCCATAGCGGGAGTACCGAGCAGTACTTC. This gives the protein CATSDPSHSGSTEQYF.

This chain connects TRBV6-2 or TRBV6-3 to TRBJ1-1, with D possibly being TRBD1 (5 bases). V lost 4 bases to trimming and J lost 6 bases, with 9 bases between them. Germline CDR1 and CDR2: MNHEY and SVGEGT. This CDR3 has 12 residues. CDR3 nucleotides: TGTGCCAGCAGTTTTATGGGGGCTGAAGCTTTCTTT. Translated: CASSFMGAEAFF.

This clonotype occurred a few times. This rearrangement joins TRBV7-8 to TRBJ2-7, with 10 positions matching TRBD2. Germline CDR1 and CDR2: SGHVS and FQNEAQ. The CDR3 runs to 17 residues. V shed 2 bases, J shed 2 bases, and the junction held 9 bases outside the gene matches. CDR3 sequence reads: CASSLYLTSGTPYEQYF. The CDR3 coding sequence is TGTGCCAGCAGCTTATACCTTACTAGCGGGACCCCCTACGAGCAGTACTTC.

V usage is TRBV7-9 and J usage is TRBJ2-3; D is possibly TRBD1 (7 bases). The CDR3 spans 16 residues. CDR1 and CDR2 from the germline V gene are SEHNR and FQNEAQ (reference sequence). V shed 1 base and J shed 2 bases, with 13 bases lying between them. This chain's CDR3 is CASSLVGGQPTDTQYF. In nucleotides, the CDR3 is TGTGCCAGCAGCTTAGTGGGGGGACAGCCCACAGATACGCAGTATTTT.

The rearrangement links TRBV6-1 to TRBJ2-2, with unresolved D. The CDR3 has 14 amino acids. CDR1 and CDR2 from the germline V gene are MNHNS and SASEGT. V lost 8 bases and J lost 2, with 12 bases in between. CDR3 in DNA: TGTGCCAGCGGTCTTCTACACAACACCGGGGAGCTGTTTTTT. It yields the protein CASGLLHNTGELFF.

The table lists this clonotype with many counts. The genes are TRBV12-3 or TRBV12-4 and TRBJ1-4, with a possible D match to TRBD1 (5 bases). V was clipped by 6 bases and J by 7 bases, with 12 bases between them. The CDR3 is 13 residues long. The CDR3 bases are TGTGCCAGCAGCCCCCGGCAGGGTGAAAAACTGTTTTTT. Amino acids: CASSPRQGEKLFF.

The chain combines TRBV20-1 with TRBJ2-1; D is unclear. CDR3 size: 17 residues. V shed 7 bases and J shed 0 bases, with 22 bases lying between them. Germline loops: CDR1 DFQATT, CDR2 SNEGSKA (reference sequence). The CDR3 region is CSGPAADSRSSYNEQFF. In DNA, the CDR3 is TGCAGTGGCCCGGCCGCCGATAGCCGCAGCTCCTACAATGAGCAGTTCTTC.

Concerning this clonotype itself: At one end the junction does not follow the germline gene, possibly because of a read error. V gene TRBV4-1 combines with J gene TRBJ2-3; unclear D gene. Germline assignment: CDR1 MGHRA and CDR2 YSYEKL. This CDR3 has 16 amino acids. The DNA for the CDR3 is TGCGCCAGCAGCCAAGATAAGCTGGTTGGTACAGATACGCGGTATTTT. Its translation is CASSQDKLVGTDTRYF.

This clonotype came up a few times. The chain recombines TRBV20-1 with TRBJ2-3; tentatively, D is TRBD2 (6 bases). Trimming removed 4 bases at V and 0 bases at J, with 17 bases between. This CDR3 contains 16 residues. Germline V gives CDR1 DFQATT, CDR2 SNEGSKA (reference sequence). CDR3 amino acids: CSANGLSGASTDTQYF. The CDR3 bases are TGCAGTGCTAATGGACTTAGCGGAGCCAGCACAGATACGCAGTATTTT.

This clonotype turned up a few times. CDR3 in amino acids: CASRRHGETQYF. CDR3 nucleotide sequence: TGTGCCAGCAGGAGACACGGCGAGACCCAGTACTTC. V usage is TRBV6-2 or TRBV6-3 and J usage is TRBJ2-5; no clear D gene. The CDR3 is 12 residues long. The germline gives CDR1 MNHEY, CDR2 SVGEGT. V lost 6 bases and J lost 5, with 10 bases in between.

On this clonotype itself: A single base separates this from a much larger clone, so it may be a read error. The genes are TRBV6-5 and TRBJ1-1; D remains ambiguous. The CDR3 has 13 residues. V was shortened by 0 bases and J by 3 bases, with 5 bases between the two germline ends. Germline V lookup: CDR1 MNHEY, CDR2 SVGAGI. CDR3 in amino acids: CASSYSGYTEAFF. DNA for the CDR3: TGTGCCAGCAGTTACTCGGGGTACACTGAAGCTTTCTTT.

This sequence joins TRBV20-1 and TRBJ1-1; the match to TRBD1 covers 7 bases. The CDR3 is made up of 14 amino acids. Per the germline V gene, CDR1 is DFQATT and CDR2 is SNEGSKA (reference sequence). Trimming cost V 0 bases and J 5 bases; bases outside gene matches: 6. CDR3 sequence reads: CSARDRRGRTEAFF. CDR3 bases: TGCAGTGCTAGAGACCGAAGGGGGCGGACTGAAGCTTTCTTT.

The chain joins TRBV12-5 to TRBJ1-2; no reliable D call. Trimming cost V 1 base and J 6 bases, with 21 bases left between them. Germline assignment: CDR1 LGHNT and CDR2 FRNRAP. CDR3 size: 17 residues. In DNA form, the CDR3 reads TGTGCTAGTGGTTTGGAGATTAGGAGTGGCACCGGAGATGGCTACACCTTC. This sequence encodes CASGLEIRSGTGDGYTF.

The chain couples TRBV20-1 to TRBJ1-6; possibly TRBD1 for D (5 bases). The V and J ends lost 1 base and 7 bases respectively, with 14 bases between them. The CDR3 runs to 15 residues. The germline gives CDR1 DFQATT, CDR2 SNEGSKA (reference sequence). The DNA of the CDR3 is TGCAGTGCTAGAGCTGGCGCTGGGGCGAATTCACCCCTCCACTTT. This sequence encodes CSARAGAGANSPLHF.

The V gene is TRBV6-4, the J gene TRBJ1-2, with unresolved D. This CDR3 region has 13 residues. The V and J ends lost 7 bases and 3 bases respectively, with 12 bases between them. Germline CDR1 MRHNA, CDR2 SNTAGT. CDR3 bases: TGTGCCAGCAAATCGGACGTAGACTATGGCTACACCTTC. Encoded protein: CASKSDVDYGYTF.

The table lists this clonotype with a count of one. This rearrangement joins TRBV5-1 to TRBJ2-3; D may be TRBD1 (5 bases). V was clipped by 4 bases and J by 3 bases, with 12 bases between them. The CDR3 contains 14 residues. In germline, CDR1 is SGHRS, CDR2 YFSETQ. The CDR3: CASSLPDTTDTQYF. The DNA for the CDR3 is TGCGCCAGCAGCCTCCCGGACACGACAGATACGCAGTATTTT.

In nucleotides, the CDR3 is TGCAGCGTGGCAGGGGCTTGGGGGACAGATACGCAGTATTTT. It is translated as CSVAGAWGTDTQYF. The rearrangement links TRBV29-1 to TRBJ2-3; D possibly corresponds to TRBD1 (6 bases). Trimming left V 6 bases short and J 3 bases short, with 16 bases between. The CDR3 length is 14 residues. The V gene's germline CDR1 is SQVTM and CDR2 ANQGSEA.

The CDR3, as DNA: TGTGCCAGCAGTTCGGATAGCGGAAGCTCCTACAATGAGCAGTTCTTC. It translates to CASSSDSGSSYNEQFF. The V gene is TRBV12-3 or TRBV12-4, the J gene TRBJ2-1, with a possible D match to TRBD2 (6 bases). Trimming left V 4 bases short and J 0 bases short, with 13 bases between. This CDR3 has 16 amino acids.

This chain connects TRBV5-1 to TRBJ2-3; D not certain. The V end lost 0 bases, the J end lost 1 base, and 9 bases lay between the germline ends. There are 15 residues in the CDR3. Germline V lookup: CDR1 SGHRS, CDR2 YFSETQ. CDR3 DNA sequence: TGCGCCAGCAGCTTGGGCAATGTGGGCACAGATACGCAGTATTTT. Its translation is CASSLGNVGTDTQYF. Full variable domain (remainder filled in from reference TRBV5-1 and TRBJ2-3): KAGVTQTPRYLIKTRGQQVTLSCSPISGHRSVSWYQQTPGQGLQFLFEYFSETQRNKGNFPGRFSGRQFSNSRSEMNVSTLELGDSALYLCASSLGNVGTDTQYFGPGTRLTVL.

The chain carries TRBV18 and TRBJ1-1; 9 nucleotides line up with TRBD1. The germline CDR1 and CDR2 sequences are KGHSH and LQKENI. This CDR3 is built from 13 residues. V dropped 6 bases and J dropped 6; count of bases not matched to a gene: 5. The CDR3 DNA is TGTGCCAGCTCGGGACAGGGTCTCTCTGAAGCTTTCTTT. Its protein product is CASSGQGLSEAFF.

The genes are TRBV27 and TRBJ1-2; 7 nucleotides match TRBD1. CDR3 length: 16 amino acids. CDR1 is MNHEY and CDR2 is SMNVEV in the germline V gene (reference sequence). The trim removed 2 bases at V and 4 bases at J, leaving 10 bases unmatched. CDR3 protein: CASSLLQGRGLYGYTF. The DNA for the CDR3 is TGTGCCAGCAGTTTACTACAGGGGAGGGGGCTCTATGGCTACACCTTC.

This clonotype was picked up a small number of times. V and J are TRBV12-5 and TRBJ2-5; no clear D gene. V was cut by 6 bases and J by 4 bases, with 12 bases left in between. The CDR3 loop spans 13 amino acids. Germline CDR1 reads LGHNT; CDR2 reads FRNRAP. The CDR3 is CASGRIGLETQYF. In nucleotides, the CDR3 is TGTGCTAGTGGCCGAATTGGGTTAGAGACCCAGTACTTC.

The V and J genes are TRBV6-1 and TRBJ2-2, with 7 bases fitting TRBD2. Per the germline V gene, CDR1 is MNHNS and CDR2 is SASEGT. This CDR3 region has 16 residues. V was clipped by 5 bases and J by 4 bases; unmatched bases: 10. CDR3: CASSPTREVITGELFF. DNA for the CDR3: TGTGCCAGCAGTCCCACTCGGGAGGTGATCACCGGGGAGCTGTTTTTT.

This clonotype was seen more than once but under ten times. The chain joins TRBV6-5 to TRBJ2-6; D is uncertain. The V end lost 5 bases, the J end lost 0 bases, and 8 bases lay between the germline ends. The CDR3 totals 15 residues. Germline CDR1 MNHEY, CDR2 SVGAGI. This chain's CDR3 is CASSIAHSGANVLTF. The CDR3 DNA reads as TGTGCCAGCAGTATAGCTCACTCTGGGGCCAACGTCCTGACTTTC.

This sequence joins TRBV20-1 and TRBJ1-1; a weak D match, TRBD1 (5 bases). Per the germline V gene, CDR1 is DFQATT and CDR2 is SNEGSKA (reference sequence). V was trimmed by 3 bases and J by 8 bases, leaving 16 bases between them. The CDR3 sequence is 13 residues long. The CDR3 region has the DNA TGCAGTGCTAGTAGGGCAGGAGGGACCGAAGCTTTCTTT. Protein sequence: CSASRAGGTEAFF.

The chain is built from TRBV6-6 and TRBJ2-7; no reliable D call. Trimming shortened V by 6 bases and J by 0 bases, and 9 bases separated the two germline ends. The CDR3 is 13 residues long. Per germline, CDR1 MNHNY and CDR2 SVGAGI (reference sequence). CDR3 sequence (DNA): TGTGCCAGCAGAGGCCATGACTCCTACGAGCAGTACTTC. It encodes CASRGHDSYEQYF.